Below, 30 T cell receptor beta chains from the same sample are listed, as sequenced in a study of T cell changes during pregnancy in multiple sclerosis. The table came from immunoSEQ multiplex PCR; TCRdb's copy has only in-frame clones and leaves some out. The table has around 46,000 clones, roughly nine tenths seen once. The source was CD8+ T cells from peripheral blood mononuclear cells, collected in the second trimester of pregnancy. The receptors stem from a female donor with multiple sclerosis, enrolled in a pregnancy study.

The gene calls are TRBV2 and TRBJ1-1, with D possibly matching TRBD1 (6 bases). Germline values: CDR1 SNHLY, CDR2 FYNNEI. Trimming took off 6 bases at V and 4 bases at J, with 24 bases between the two ends. CDR3 length: 17 amino acids. CDR3 DNA: TGTGCCAGCAGGGCCGGGGGGGGCGAAAGTGATGGCACTGAAGCTTTCTTT. Translated: CASRAGGGESDGTEAFF.

This chain connects TRBV7-9 to TRBJ1-2, with 7 bases that match TRBD1. The germline V gene has CDR1 SEHNR and CDR2 FQNEAQ (reference sequence). CDR3 length: 17 residues. J lost 0 bases, V lost 5 bases, and 12 bases had no gene match. The CDR3 region is CASSPSIGQATNYGYTF. The CDR3 nucleotides are TGTGCCAGCAGCCCAAGCATCGGACAGGCTACTAACTATGGCTACACCTTC.

The V call is TRBV5-1, the J call TRBJ1-3; possible D gene TRBD1, 6 bases. The CDR3 has 14 amino acids. The germline V gene has CDR1 SGHRS and CDR2 YFSETQ. V was clipped by 5 bases and J by 0 bases, with 9 bases between them. CDR3 sequence: CASRGGGSGNTIYF. The CDR3 DNA reads TGCGCCAGCAGAGGGGGGGGCTCTGGAAACACCATATATTTT.

The CDR3 region is CASSRRTSGATDTQYF. As DNA, the CDR3 is TGTGCCAGCTCTCGAAGGACTAGCGGGGCCACAGATACGCAGTATTTT. The chain links TRBV18 to TRBJ2-3, with TRBD2 identical over 12 bases. V dropped 6 bases and J dropped 2; count of bases not matched to a gene: 6. Germline-derived CDR1 and CDR2 are KGHSH and LQKENI. CDR3 length: 16 residues.

V is TRBV7-8 and J is TRBJ2-7; 11 nucleotides match TRBD1. The V and J ends lost 5 bases and 6 bases, in that order; junction bases with no gene match: 6. CDR1 is SGHVS and CDR2 is FQNEAQ in the germline V gene. CDR3 length: 14 amino acids. The CDR3 region has the DNA TGTGCCAGCAGCGAGGGACAGGGGGGAGCCGAGCAGTACTTC. It codes for CASSEGQGGAEQYF.

The chain employs TRBV6-5 and TRBJ2-1; D perhaps matches TRBD2 (7 bases). V shed 8 bases and J shed 3 bases, with 14 bases lying between them. Germline CDR1 and CDR2: MNHEY and SVGAGI. This CDR3 spans 14 amino acids. The CDR3 reads CASCKGGVYNEQFF. DNA of the CDR3: TGTGCCAGCTGCAAAGGGGGGGTCTACAATGAGCAGTTCTTC.

The chain carries TRBV27 and TRBJ1-4, with TRBD1 as a possible D gene (6 bases). CDR1 is MNHEY and CDR2 is SMNVEV in the germline V gene (reference sequence). Trimming cost V 5 bases and J 3 bases, with 13 bases left between them. The CDR3 totals 15 residues. In DNA, the CDR3 is TGTGCCAGCAGTCAAACAGGGTTATCTAATGAAAAACTGTTTTTT. As protein: CASSQTGLSNEKLFF.

The chain carries TRBV4-2 and TRBJ1-1; a possible D gene is TRBD1 (5 bases). Deletions cut 1 base from V and 0 bases from J, with 12 bases between. The CDR3 is made up of 16 amino acids. CDR1 LGHNA and CDR2 YNFKEQ come from the germline V gene. This chain's CDR3 is CASSQGVDSVNTEAFF. DNA of the CDR3: TGTGCCAGCAGCCAAGGGGTAGACAGCGTGAACACTGAAGCTTTCTTT.

The chain combines TRBV29-1 with TRBJ1-1; D is possibly TRBD1 (5 bases). V lost 4 bases, J lost 8 bases, and 11 bases lay in between. CDR3 length: 11 amino acids. Germline V gene sequence: CDR1 SQVTM, CDR2 ANQGSEA. For the CDR3, the DNA is TGCAGCGTTGGGAGCAGGGCCGAAGCTTTCTTT. Protein: CSVGSRAEAFF.

The genes are TRBV27 and TRBJ2-3; 7 positions agree with TRBD1. Germline trimming cut 0 bases from V and 6 bases from J; bases unmatched to any gene: 3. The CDR3 has 14 residues. In germline, CDR1 is MNHEY, CDR2 SMNVEV (reference sequence). Written as DNA, the CDR3 is TGTGCCAGCAGTTTATCAGGGGGCTATGATACGCAGTATTTT. Amino acids: CASSLSGGYDTQYF.

The chain carries TRBV29-1 and TRBJ2-2; 9 bases match TRBD1. The germline gives CDR1 SQVTM, CDR2 ANQGSEA. V dropped 4 bases and J dropped 6; count of bases not matched to a gene: 9. The CDR3 spans 15 residues. CDR3 protein: CSVGGQGSGSGELFF. In nucleotides, the CDR3 is TGCAGCGTTGGAGGACAGGGGAGTGGGTCCGGGGAGCTGTTTTTT.

This rearrangement joins TRBV7-8 to TRBJ2-7, with D possibly being TRBD2 (5 bases). Germline CDR1 SGHVS, CDR2 FQNEAQ. CDR3 length equals 14 residues. V lost 4 bases to trimming and J lost 2 bases, with 12 bases between them. The CDR3 reads CASSSKRLPYEQYF. As DNA, the CDR3 is TGTGCCAGCAGCTCCAAGCGGTTACCCTACGAGCAGTACTTC.

The genes are TRBV19 and TRBJ1-6; no definite D call. Germline V gives CDR1 LNHDA, CDR2 SQIVND (reference sequence). Trimming cost V 4 bases and J 2 bases, with 12 bases left between them. There are 16 residues in the CDR3. CDR3 nucleotide sequence: TGTGCCAGTAGTAACCGGGGTGACGCCTATAATTCACCCCTCCACTTT. Amino acid sequence: CASSNRGDAYNSPLHF.

J is TRBJ2-3 and V is TRBV6-1; D is undetermined. Trimming left V 2 bases short and J 1 base short, with 4 bases between. The CDR3 is 13 amino acids. Germline assignment: CDR1 MNHNS and CDR2 SASEGT. CDR3 DNA sequence: TGTGCCAGCAGTGAACTTGGCACAGATACGCAGTATTTT. This encodes CASSELGTDTQYF.

V gene TRBV6-5 combines with J gene TRBJ2-3; the D gene is possibly TRBD2 (6 bases). The CDR3 covers 12 residues. CDR1 is MNHEY and CDR2 is SVGAGI in the germline V gene. Trimming cost V 6 bases and J 7 bases, with 11 bases left between them. DNA for the CDR3: TGTGCCAGCAGACCGGCGGGGAATACGCAGTATTTT. Its protein product is CASRPAGNTQYF.

This clone was observed a few times. Other DNA sequences within the sample encode an identical CDR3. The chain joins TRBV5-4 to TRBJ2-7; 8 nucleotides align to TRBD1. Germline trimming cut 0 bases from V and 4 bases from J; bases unmatched to any gene: 3. The germline CDR1 and CDR2 sequences are SGHNT and YYREEE (reference sequence). The CDR3 loop spans 14 amino acids. CDR3 sequence: CASSLGQGKYEQYF. The CDR3 bases are TGTGCCAGCAGCTTGGGACAGGGGAAATACGAGCAGTACTTC.

The chain joins TRBV18 to TRBJ2-1; TRBD2 agrees at 8 bases. The CDR3 consists of 15 residues. The ends lost 0 bases at V and 7 bases at J; junction bases unmatched: 5. CDR1 is KGHSH and CDR2 is LQKENI in the germline V gene. CDR3 coding DNA: TGTGCCAGCTCACCACCGGCGAGCGGGGGAAATGAGCAGTTCTTC. Its translation: CASSPPASGGNEQFF.

J is TRBJ2-7 and V is TRBV7-6; perhaps TRBD2 as D (5 bases). Trimming took off 5 bases at V and 5 bases at J, with 19 bases between the two ends. The germline CDR1 and CDR2 sequences are SGHVS and FNYEAQ. The CDR3 spans 15 residues. The CDR3 loop is CASSPHTGYDNEQYF. The CDR3 DNA is TGTGCCAGCAGCCCACATACGGGGTATGATAACGAGCAGTACTTC.

The chain employs TRBV11-1 and TRBJ1-1; D is perhaps TRBD1 (5 bases). Germline CDR1 and CDR2: SGHAT and FQDESV (reference sequence). Trimming shortened V by 1 base and J by 1 base, and 7 bases separated the two germline ends. The CDR3 extends over 14 amino acids. The CDR3 is CASSLGGENTEAFF. CDR3 DNA sequence: TGTGCCAGCAGCTTAGGGGGGGAGAACACTGAAGCTTTCTTT.

The CDR3 protein is CASSQGSGESYEQYF. CDR3 coding DNA: TGTGCCAGCAGCCAAGGTAGCGGGGAATCGTACGAGCAGTACTTC. V usage is TRBV4-2 and J usage is TRBJ2-7; TRBD2 agrees at 8 bases. The CDR3 runs 15 residues. J lost 4 bases, V lost 1 base, and 6 bases had no gene match. Germline V lookup: CDR1 LGHNA, CDR2 YNFKEQ.

The CDR3 region is CASSYRGGNYNEQFF. CDR3 coding DNA: TGTGCCAGCAGTTACCGCGGTGGTAATTACAATGAGCAGTTCTTC. This chain uses TRBV6-5 with TRBJ2-1; the D is unclear. Germline-derived CDR1 and CDR2 are MNHEY and SVGAGI. Trimming removed 2 bases from V and 4 bases from J, with 12 bases in between. This CDR3 is built from 15 residues.

V is TRBV5-6 and J is TRBJ2-1; TRBD2 matches at 11 bases. Per the germline V gene, CDR1 is SGHDT and CDR2 is YYEEEE. CDR3 length equals 16 residues. J was trimmed by 3 bases and V by 4 bases; bases with no gene match: 6. CDR3 protein: CASSRPLAGDYNEQFF. In DNA, the CDR3 is TGTGCCAGCAGCCGACCACTAGCGGGGGACTACAATGAGCAGTTCTTC.

The rearrangement links TRBV6-5 to TRBJ2-2; no firm D call. V lost 6 bases and J 8 bases, leaving 16 bases between the germline ends. This CDR3 is 14 amino acids long. Germline V gene data show CDR1 as MNHEY and CDR2 as SVGAGI. CDR3 region: CASSPTAVRGELFF. The CDR3 bases are TGTGCCAGCAGCCCCACGGCGGTCCGAGGGGAGCTGTTTTTT.

The genes are TRBV5-4 and TRBJ2-2, with D perhaps matching TRBD1 (5 bases). The CDR3 is made up of 14 amino acids. Trimming took off 4 bases at V and 3 bases at J, with 10 bases between the two ends. CDR1 and CDR2 from the germline V gene are SGHNT and YYREEE (reference sequence). CDR3 coding DNA: TGTGCCAGCAGCGAGGACACGGACACCGGGGAGCTGTTTTTT. Translated: CASSEDTDTGELFF.

J is TRBJ2-2 and V is TRBV27; perhaps TRBD2 as D (6 bases). CDR1 is MNHEY, CDR2 SMNVEV, per germline (reference sequence). The V and J ends lost 10 bases and 5 bases respectively, with 11 bases between them. The CDR3 sequence is 12 residues long. The CDR3 reads CATEAGTGELFF. CDR3 nucleotide sequence: TGTGCCACTGAGGCGGGGACCGGGGAGCTGTTTTTT.

The gene calls are TRBV5-4 and TRBJ2-1, with 7 bases that match TRBD1. The CDR3 consists of 16 residues. Germline V lookup: CDR1 SGHNT, CDR2 YYREEE (reference sequence). V lost 4 bases to trimming and J lost 7 bases; unmatched junction nucleotides: 14. The CDR3 DNA sequence: TGTGCCAGCAGCCTCAGGGGGACGGGGTTGGAGAATGAGCAGTTCTTC. It codes for CASSLRGTGLENEQFF. Combining the CDR3 with reference TRBV5-4 and TRBJ2-1 gives the whole variable domain ETGVTQSPTHLIKTRGQQVTLRCSSQSGHNTVSWYQQALGQGPQFIFQYYREEENGRGNFPPRFSGLQFPNYSSELNVNALELDDSALYLCASSLRGTGLENEQFFGPGTRLTVL.

The rearrangement joins TRBV30 to TRBJ2-1, with TRBD2 identical over 7 bases. There are 17 residues in the CDR3. The J segment lost 4 bases and the V segment lost 1 base, leaving 13 bases of the junction unmatched. The germline V gene encodes CDR1 GTSNPN and CDR2 SVGIG (reference sequence). DNA of the CDR3: TGTGCCTGGAGTGCGGAAATTAGCGGGCCTAGGTACAATGAGCAGTTCTTC. Protein sequence: CAWSAEISGPRYNEQFF.

This clone was detected only once. V is TRBV2 and J is TRBJ2-7; D possibly corresponds to TRBD1 (6 bases). Trimming stripped 1 base from V and 6 bases from J, with 10 bases between. Germline V CDR1 and CDR2: SNHLY, FYNNEI. The CDR3 spans 13 residues. The CDR3 reads CASSEGLGGEQYF. CDR3 bases: TGTGCCAGCAGTGAAGGTTTAGGGGGCGAGCAGTACTTC.

The J gene is TRBJ1-5, the V gene TRBV7-3; maybe TRBD1 (6 bases). V shed 1 base and J shed 7 bases, with 8 bases lying between them. The CDR3 spans 13 residues. Germline CDR1 and CDR2: SGHTA and FQGTGA. Written as DNA, the CDR3 is TGTGCCAGCAGCTTAATAAGGGGGCAGCCCCAGCATTTT. Translating it yields CASSLIRGQPQHF.

This chain connects TRBV5-6 to TRBJ1-1; 7 bases align to TRBD1. V lost 3 bases to trimming and J lost 1 base; unmatched junction nucleotides: 6. From germline, CDR1 is SGHDT and CDR2 YYEEEE. The CDR3 totals 15 residues. CDR3 sequence reads: CASSSPGGWNTEAFF. As DNA, the CDR3 is TGTGCCAGCAGCTCTCCAGGGGGTTGGAACACTGAAGCTTTCTTT.